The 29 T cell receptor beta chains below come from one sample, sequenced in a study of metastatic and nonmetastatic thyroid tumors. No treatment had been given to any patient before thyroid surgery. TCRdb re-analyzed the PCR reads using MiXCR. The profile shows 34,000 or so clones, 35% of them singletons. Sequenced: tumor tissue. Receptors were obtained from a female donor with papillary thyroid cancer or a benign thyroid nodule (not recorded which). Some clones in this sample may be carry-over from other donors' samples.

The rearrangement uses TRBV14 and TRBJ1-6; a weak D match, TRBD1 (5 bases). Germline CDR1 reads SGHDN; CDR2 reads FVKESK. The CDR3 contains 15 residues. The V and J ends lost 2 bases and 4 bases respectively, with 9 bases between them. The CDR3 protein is CASSQQGWYNSPLHF. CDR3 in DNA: TGTGCCAGCAGCCAACAGGGCTGGTATAATTCACCCCTCCACTTT.

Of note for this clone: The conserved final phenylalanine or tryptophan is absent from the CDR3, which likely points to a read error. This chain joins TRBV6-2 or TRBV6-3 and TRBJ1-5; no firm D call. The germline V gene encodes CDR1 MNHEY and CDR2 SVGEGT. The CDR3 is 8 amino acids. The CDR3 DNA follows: TGCTCCAATCAGCCCCAGCATCTT. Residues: CSNQPQHL.

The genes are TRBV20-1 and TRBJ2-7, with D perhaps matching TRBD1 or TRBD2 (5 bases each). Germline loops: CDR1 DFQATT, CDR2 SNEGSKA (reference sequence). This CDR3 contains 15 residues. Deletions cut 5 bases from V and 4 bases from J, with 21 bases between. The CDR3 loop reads CSAPFPGRTGYEQYF. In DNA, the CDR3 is TGCAGTGCTCCTTTTCCGGGACGGACGGGATACGAGCAGTACTTC.

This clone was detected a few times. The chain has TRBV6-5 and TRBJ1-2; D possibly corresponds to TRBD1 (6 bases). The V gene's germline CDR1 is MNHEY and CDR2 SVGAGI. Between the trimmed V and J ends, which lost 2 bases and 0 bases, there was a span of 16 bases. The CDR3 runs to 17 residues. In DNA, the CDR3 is TGTGCCAGCAGTTACGGGTTCGGGGGCACCTCTAACTATGGCTACACCTTC. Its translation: CASSYGFGGTSNYGYTF.

Written as DNA, the CDR3 is TGTGCCAGCAGCGACTGGGGCGTGAACACCGGGGAGCTGTTTTTT. It yields the protein CASSDWGVNTGELFF. The chain combines TRBV6-1 with TRBJ2-2, with D possibly being TRBD1 (5 bases). The CDR3 extends over 15 amino acids. Trimming left V 6 bases short and J 1 base short, with 12 bases between. Germline CDR1 reads MNHNS; CDR2 reads SASEGT.

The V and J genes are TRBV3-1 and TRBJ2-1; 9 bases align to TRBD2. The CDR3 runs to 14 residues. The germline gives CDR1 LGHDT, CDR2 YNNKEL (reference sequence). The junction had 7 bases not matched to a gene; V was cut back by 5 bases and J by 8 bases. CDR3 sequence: CASSEGLAMDEQFF. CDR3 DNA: TGTGCCAGCAGCGAGGGACTAGCCATGGATGAGCAGTTCTTC.

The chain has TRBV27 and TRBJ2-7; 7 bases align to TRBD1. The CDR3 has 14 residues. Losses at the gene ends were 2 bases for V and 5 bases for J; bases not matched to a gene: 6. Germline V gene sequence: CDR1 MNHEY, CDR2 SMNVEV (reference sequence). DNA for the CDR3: TGTGCCAGCAGTTTACACAGGGGTTTCGACGAGCAGTACTTC. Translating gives CASSLHRGFDEQYF.

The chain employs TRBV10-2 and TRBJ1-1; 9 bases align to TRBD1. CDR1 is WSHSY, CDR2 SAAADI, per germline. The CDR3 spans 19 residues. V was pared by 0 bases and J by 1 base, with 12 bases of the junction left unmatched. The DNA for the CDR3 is TGCGCCAGCAGTGAGTCGATCATAAGCGGACAGGGGCCGAACACTGAAGCTTTCTTT. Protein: CASSESIISGQGPNTEAFF.

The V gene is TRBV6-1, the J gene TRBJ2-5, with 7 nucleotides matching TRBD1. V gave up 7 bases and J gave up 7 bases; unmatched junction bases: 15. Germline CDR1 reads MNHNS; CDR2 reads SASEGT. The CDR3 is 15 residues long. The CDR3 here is CASTTSPGSGGTQYF. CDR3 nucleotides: TGTGCCAGCACTACCTCCCCCGGGTCAGGGGGGACCCAGTACTTC.

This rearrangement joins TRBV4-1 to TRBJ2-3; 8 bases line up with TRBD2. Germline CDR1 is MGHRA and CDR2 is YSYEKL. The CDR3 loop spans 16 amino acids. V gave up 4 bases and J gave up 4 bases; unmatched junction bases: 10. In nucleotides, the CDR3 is TGCGCCAGCAGCCCCGGTGGGAGCGGGGGTGCAGATACGCAGTATTTT. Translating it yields CASSPGGSGGADTQYF.

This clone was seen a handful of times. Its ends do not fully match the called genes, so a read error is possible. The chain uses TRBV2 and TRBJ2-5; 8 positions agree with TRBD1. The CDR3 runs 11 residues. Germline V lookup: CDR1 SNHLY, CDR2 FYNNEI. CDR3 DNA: TGTGCCAGCAGTTTACAGGGGGTGAGATGCTTC. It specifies CASSLQGVRCF.

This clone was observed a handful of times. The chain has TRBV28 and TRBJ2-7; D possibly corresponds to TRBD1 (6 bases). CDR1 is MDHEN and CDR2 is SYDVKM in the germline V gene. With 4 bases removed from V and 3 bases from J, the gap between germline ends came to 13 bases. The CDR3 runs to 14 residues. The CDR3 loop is CASSWDIENYEQYF. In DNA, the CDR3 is TGTGCCAGCAGTTGGGACATTGAAAACTACGAGCAGTACTTC.

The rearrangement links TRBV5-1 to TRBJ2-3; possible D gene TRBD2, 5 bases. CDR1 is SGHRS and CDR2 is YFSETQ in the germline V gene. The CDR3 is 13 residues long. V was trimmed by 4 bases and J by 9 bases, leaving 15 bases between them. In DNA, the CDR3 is TGCGCCAGCAGCAGCGGAGCCGGGGAAACGCAGTATTTT. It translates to CASSSGAGETQYF.

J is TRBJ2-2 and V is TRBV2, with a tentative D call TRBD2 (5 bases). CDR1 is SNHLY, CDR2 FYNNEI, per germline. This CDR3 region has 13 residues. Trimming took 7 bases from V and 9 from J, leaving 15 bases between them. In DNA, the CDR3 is TGTGCCAGCACTGAGCGGAACCCCTGGGAGCTGTTTTTT. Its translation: CASTERNPWELFF.

CDR3 coding DNA: TGTGCCAGCAGCTTGGTAGCGGGAGGACCCAATGAGCAGTTCTTC. Protein product: CASSLVAGGPNEQFF. The gene calls are TRBV11-2 and TRBJ2-1, with TRBD2 matching 10 bases. Per the germline V gene, CDR1 is SGHAT and CDR2 is FQNNGV. The CDR3 has 15 residues. J was trimmed by 6 bases and V by 3 bases; bases with no gene match: 5.

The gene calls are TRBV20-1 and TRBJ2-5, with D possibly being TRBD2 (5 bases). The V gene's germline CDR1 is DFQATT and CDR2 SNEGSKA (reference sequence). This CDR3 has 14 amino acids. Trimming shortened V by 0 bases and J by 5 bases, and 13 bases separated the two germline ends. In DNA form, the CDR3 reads TGCAGTGCTAGAGATCCACCGGGATCGGAGACCCAGTACTTC. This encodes CSARDPPGSETQYF.

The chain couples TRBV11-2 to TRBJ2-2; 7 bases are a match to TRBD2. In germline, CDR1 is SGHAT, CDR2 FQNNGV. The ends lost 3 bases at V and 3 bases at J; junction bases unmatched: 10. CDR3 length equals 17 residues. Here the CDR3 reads CASSFPSGRVDTGELFF. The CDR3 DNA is TGTGCCAGCAGCTTTCCTTCGGGGAGGGTTGACACCGGGGAGCTGTTTTTT.

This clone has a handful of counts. Written as DNA, the CDR3 is TGTGCCAGCGTAGGGGGTAGCTCCTATAATTCACCCCTCCACTTT. Translating gives CASVGGSSYNSPLHF. The chain couples TRBV28 to TRBJ1-6; possibly TRBD1 for D (6 bases). The length of the CDR3 is 15 residues. In germline, CDR1 is MDHEN, CDR2 SYDVKM. V was clipped by 8 bases and J by 0 bases, with 11 bases between them.

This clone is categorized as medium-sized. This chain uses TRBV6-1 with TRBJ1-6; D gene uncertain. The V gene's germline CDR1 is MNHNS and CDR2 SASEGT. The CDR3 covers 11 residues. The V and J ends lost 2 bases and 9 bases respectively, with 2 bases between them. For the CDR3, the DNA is TGTGCCAGCAGTGAAACTTCACCCCTCCACTTT. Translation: CASSETSPLHF.

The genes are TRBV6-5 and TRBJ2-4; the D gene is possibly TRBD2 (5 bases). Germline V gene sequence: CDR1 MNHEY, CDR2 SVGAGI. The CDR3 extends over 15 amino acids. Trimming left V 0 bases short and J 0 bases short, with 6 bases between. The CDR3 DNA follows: TGTGCCAGCAGTTACTCGGACTTAGCCAAAAACATTCAGTACTTC. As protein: CASSYSDLAKNIQYF.

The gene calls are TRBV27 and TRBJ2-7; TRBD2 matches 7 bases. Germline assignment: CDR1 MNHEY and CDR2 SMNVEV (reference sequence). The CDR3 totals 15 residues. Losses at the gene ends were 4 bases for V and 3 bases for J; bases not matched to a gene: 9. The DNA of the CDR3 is TGTGCCAGCAGTTCAGACCGGGGAGGGTACTACGAGCAGTACTTC. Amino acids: CASSSDRGGYYEQYF.

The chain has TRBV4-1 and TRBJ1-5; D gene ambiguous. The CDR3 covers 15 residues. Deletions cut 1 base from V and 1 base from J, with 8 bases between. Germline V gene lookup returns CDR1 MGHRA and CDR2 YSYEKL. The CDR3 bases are TGCGCCAGCAGCCAAGTGGTGGGGAGCAATCAGCCCCAGCATTTT. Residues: CASSQVVGSNQPQHF.

The CDR3 DNA is TGCAGTGCTAGAGCGGTAGAGACCCAGTACTTC. Residues: CSARAVETQYF. V gene TRBV20-1 combines with J gene TRBJ2-5; D remains ambiguous. CDR3 length equals 11 residues. Trimming left V 1 base short and J 4 bases short, with 4 bases between. Germline V gene data show CDR1 as DFQATT and CDR2 as SNEGSKA (reference sequence).

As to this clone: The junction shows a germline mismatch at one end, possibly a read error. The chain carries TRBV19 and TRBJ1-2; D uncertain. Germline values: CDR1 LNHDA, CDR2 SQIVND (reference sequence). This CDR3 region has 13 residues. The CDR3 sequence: CASSMLDRYVYTF. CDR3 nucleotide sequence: TGTGCCAGTAGTATGTTGGACCGCTATGTCTACACCTTC. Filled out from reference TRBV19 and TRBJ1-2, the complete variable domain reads DGGITQSPKYLFRKEGQNVTLSCEQNLNHDAMYWYRQDPGQGLRLIYYSQIVNDFQKGDIAEGYSVSREKKESFPLTVTSAQKNPTAFYLCASSMLDRYVYTFGSGTRLTVV.

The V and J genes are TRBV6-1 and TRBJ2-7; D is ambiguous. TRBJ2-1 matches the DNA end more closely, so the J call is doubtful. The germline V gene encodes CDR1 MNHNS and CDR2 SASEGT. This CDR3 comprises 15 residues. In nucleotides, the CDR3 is TGTGCCAGCAGTGTGTTTGAGAACGACGAAAGTGAGCAGTTCTTC. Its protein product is CASSVFENDESEQFF.

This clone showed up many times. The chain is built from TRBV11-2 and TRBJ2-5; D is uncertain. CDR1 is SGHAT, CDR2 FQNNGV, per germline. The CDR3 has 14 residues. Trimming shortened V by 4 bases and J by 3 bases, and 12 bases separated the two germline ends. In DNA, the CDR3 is TGTGCCAGCAGCTCAGAATGGAGAGAAGAGACCCAGTACTTC. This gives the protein CASSSEWREETQYF.

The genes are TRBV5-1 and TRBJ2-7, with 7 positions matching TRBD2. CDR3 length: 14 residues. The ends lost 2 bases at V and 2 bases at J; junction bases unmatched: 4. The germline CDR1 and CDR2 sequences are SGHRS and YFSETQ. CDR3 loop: CASSLTSEPYEQYF. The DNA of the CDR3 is TGCGCCAGCAGCTTAACTAGCGAACCCTACGAGCAGTACTTC.

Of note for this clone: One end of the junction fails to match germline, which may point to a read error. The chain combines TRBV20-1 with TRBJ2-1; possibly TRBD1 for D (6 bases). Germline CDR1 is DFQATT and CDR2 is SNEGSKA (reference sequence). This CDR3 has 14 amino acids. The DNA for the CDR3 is TGCAGTGCTATACGGGACAACGGTGGCAATGGGCAGTTCTTC. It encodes CSAIRDNGGNGQFF.

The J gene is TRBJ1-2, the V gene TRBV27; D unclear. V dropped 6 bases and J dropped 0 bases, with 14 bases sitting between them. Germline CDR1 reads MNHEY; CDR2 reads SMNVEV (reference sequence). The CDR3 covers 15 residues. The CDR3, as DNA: TGTGCCAGCAGGCTGACACGAACCGCTAACTATGGCTACACCTTC. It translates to CASRLTRTANYGYTF.